There are a few counts of the clone carrying this T cell receptor beta chain. Here immunoSEQ multiplex PCR was the method, and the copy in TCRdb shows in-frame clones only, minus some. The repertoire holds around 130,000 clones, with 75% to 90% as singletons. The junction had 9 bases not matched to a gene; V was cut back by 3 bases and J by 2 bases. The CDR3 length is 18 residues. Germline values: CDR1 MNHNS, CDR2 SASEGT. The data are from a study of blood T cell repertoires in COVID-19. The TCR sequence derives from a woman in her 50s who had recovered from COVID-19. This chain uses TRBV6-1 with TRBJ2-2; 10 positions agree with TRBD2. The sequencing sample was made of PBMCs or T cells enriched from blood (not recorded which). The CDR3 reads CASSEFSGGRPNTGELFF. CDR3 DNA sequence: TGTGCCAGCAGTGAGTTTAGCGGGGGGCGACCTAACACCGGGGAGCTGTTTTTT.